This T cell receptor (beta chain) was found in a study of shared clonotypes between healthy human individuals. Assay: immunoSEQ multiplex PCR; the TCRdb copy retains only in-frame clones and omits some. The sample contains roughly 680,000 clones, roughly 72% of which appear only once. With respect to this clone: Its antigen is undetermined.

Study findings and constraints: Shared clonotypes: 4.5% to 6% naive CD4, around 3.5% naive CD8, roughly 2.4% memory CD4, under 0.5% memory CD8.

The sample was memory CD4+ T cells sorted from blood. Subset meaning: CD45RA-negative fraction. The sequence was obtained from a woman in her thirties in good health.

The CDR3 loop is CASSWATRGSGTEAFF. Written as DNA, the CDR3 is TGTGCCAGCAGTTGGGCTACGCGGGGGAGTGGCACTGAAGCTTTCTTT. The chain has TRBV28 and TRBJ1-1; TRBD1 might be the D (5 bases). The germline V gene encodes CDR1 MDHEN and CDR2 SYDVKM. Trimming stripped 4 bases from V and 4 bases from J, with 19 bases between. This CDR3 comprises 16 residues.